The rows below give T cell receptor beta chains drawn from one sample of a study of regulatory T cells in long-lasting Graves disease. TCRdb itself ran the multiplex PCR reads through MiXCR, one entry per CDR3 protein. The sample consists of about 470,000 distinct CDR3 sequences, roughly 21% of them appearing once. Material: peripheral blood mononuclear cells (PBMCs), obtained when the disease was refractory, from a patient treated with antithyroid drugs. These receptors were collected from a female donor with Graves disease. CDR3s include the opening cysteine and the closing phenylalanine or tryptophan. The D gene is left open where the match is weak. Part of the rows lack a size; the others show once, few, many or a class for expanded clones.

size | J | D | V | length | DNA | CDR3
once | TRBJ2-3 | . | TRBV27 | 17 | TGTGCCAGCAGTCTCATCCAGGGGGGACAGAGCACAGATACGCAGTATTTT | CASSLIQGGQSTDTQYF
many | TRBJ1-2 | . | TRBV5-1 | 14 | TGCGCCAGCAGCCCGGACTTAACCAGCCCTGGCTACACCTTC | CASSPDLTSPGYTF
. | TRBJ2-5 | . | TRBV6-1 | 15 | TGTGCCAGCAGTCCCCGACAGGTCGCCCAAGAGACCCAGTACTTC | CASSPRQVAQETQYF
many | TRBJ1-5 | TRBD1 | TRBV28 | 15 | TGTGCCAGCACTCTCTTAGGACAGGGCTTACAGCCCCAGCATTTT | CASTLLGQGLQPQHF
few | TRBJ2-7 | . | TRBV14 | 14 | TGTGCCAGCAGCCAGATTAAGGGGCCCTACGAGCAGTACTTC | CASSQIKGPYEQYF
many | TRBJ1-2 | . | TRBV28 | 15 | TGTGCCAGCAGCGTAAACACCAGGTTTAACTATGGCTACACCTTC | CASSVNTRFNYGYTF
few | TRBJ1-4 | TRBD1 | TRBV3-1 | 15 | TGTGCCAGCAGCCAGCAGACAGGGCATAATGAAAAACTGTTTTTT | CASSQQTGHNEKLFF
. | TRBJ2-1 | TRBD2 | TRBV7-9 | 17 | TGTGCCAGCAGCTCACCGGGACTAGCGCCCCGTTCGAGTGAGCAGTTCTTC | CASSSPGLAPRSSEQFF
many | TRBJ1-1 | . | TRBV6-5 | 16 | TGTGCCAGCAGTTACTCGAACATCGGGGTTGGCGCTGAAGCTTTCTTT | CASSYSNIGVGAEAFF
. | TRBJ2-5 | . | TRBV4-2 | 15 | TGTGCCAGCAGCCAAGATTCGACGCTCCAAGAGACCCAGTACTTC | CASSQDSTLQETQYF
. | TRBJ2-5 | TRBD2 | TRBV7-8 | 13 | TGTGCCAGCTCAATAGCGGGAGCAGAGACCCAGTACTTC | CASSIAGAETQYF
many | TRBJ2-7 | . | TRBV28 | 15 | TGTGCTAGCAGCTCCCCGAGGCAGGTGGGTGACGAGCAGTACTTC | CASSSPRQVGDEQYF
many | TRBJ2-7 | . | TRBV28 | 16 | TGTGCCAGCATTCCAAATCCCCCACGGCTTACCAACGAGCAGTACTTC | CASIPNPPRLTNEQYF
many | TRBJ1-1 | . | TRBV12-3/TRBV12-4 | 14 | TGTGCCAGCAGGGGATCGACAGTGAACACTGAAGCTTTCTTT | CASRGSTVNTEAFF
. | TRBJ2-2 | TRBD1 | TRBV20-1 | 16 | TGCAGTGCTAGAGGCCTCGGGACAGGGGGCGGCGGGGAGCTGTTTTTT | CSARGLGTGGGGELFF
. | TRBJ2-4 | TRBD2 | TRBV4-1 | 21 | TGCGCCAGCAGCCAAGATGGGACTAGCGGGGGGACCAGACTAGCCAAAAACATTCAGTACTTC | CASSQDGTSGGTRLAKNIQYF
many | TRBJ2-7 | TRBD2 | TRBV2 | 16 | TGTGCCAGCAGTGAAGCGCTTGGACTAGCGTCCCACGAGCAGTACTTC | CASSEALGLASHEQYF
. | TRBJ1-2 | TRBD1 | TRBV30 | 14 | TGTGCCTGGAGTGTGGGACAGGGTAACTATGGCTACACCTTC | CAWSVGQGNYGYTF
few | TRBJ1-2 | . | TRBV4-1 | 13 | TGCGCCAGCAGCCAAGTAGGGTCCTATGGCTACACCTTC | CASSQVGSYGYTF
few | TRBJ1-5 | TRBD1 | TRBV6-1 | 13 | TGTGCCAGCGCTGGGACAGCGGGGCAGCCCCAGCATTTT | CASAGTAGQPQHF
. | TRBJ1-1 | . | TRBV20-1 | 14 | TGCAGTGCTAGAGCTCGGGGCAGCAACACTGAAGCTTTCTTT | CSARARGSNTEAFF
. | TRBJ2-7 | . | TRBV11-1 | 15 | TGCGCCAGCAGCTTAACAGGCGACCTAACCTACGAGCAGTACTTC | CASSLTGDLTYEQYF
many | TRBJ2-7 | TRBD2 | TRBV7-9 | 15 | TGTGCCAGCAGCTACCAAGCGGGGACTTCCTACGAGCAGTACTTC | CASSYQAGTSYEQYF
few | TRBJ1-1 | . | TRBV20-1 | 14 | TGCAGTGCTAGTTCGTCGCCAGGGGCTGGGAGGGGTTTCTTT | CSASSSPGAGRGFF
few | TRBJ2-2 | . | TRBV19 | 14 | TGTGCCAGTAGTATGAGGGCGTACACCGGGGAGCTGTTTTTT | CASSMRAYTGELFF
. | TRBJ2-3 | TRBD1 | TRBV28 | 15 | TGTGCCAGCTTTGGACAGGGGAGGGGCACAGATACGCAGTATTTT | CASFGQGRGTDTQYF
many | TRBJ2-7 | TRBD2 | TRBV28 | 15 | TGTGCCTCCTACCCCGATAGCGGGACCCCCTACGAGCAGTACTTC | CASYPDSGTPYEQYF
many | TRBJ1-2 | . | TRBV3-1 | 14 | TGTGCCAGCAGCCAAGTACAACGCTGGGAAGGCTACACCTTC | CASSQVQRWEGYTF
many | TRBJ2-5 | . | TRBV28 | 19 | TGTGCCAGCAGTGCCCCTCTGGAAGGATACGGGGCTTTCCAAGAGACCCAGTACTTC | CASSAPLEGYGAFQETQYF
few | TRBJ2-7 | . | TRBV27 | 14 | TGTGCCAGCAGTGGTTCGGGATTGGCAGGCGAGCAGTACTTC | CASSGSGLAGEQYF
. | TRBJ2-6 | . | TRBV24-1 | 16 | TGTGCCACCAGTGACCAACGTACCTCTGGGGCCAACGTCCTGACTTTC | CATSDQRTSGANVLTF
. | TRBJ2-7 | . | TRBV18 | 15 | TGTGCCAGCTCAACCGCCCGGGACATGTCCTACGAGCAGTACTTC | CASSTARDMSYEQYF
few | TRBJ1-4 | TRBD1 | TRBV3-1 | 18 | TGTGCCAGCAGCCGGGACAGAGCAGACCTGGCAACTAATGAAAAACTGTTTTTT | CASSRDRADLATNEKLFF
. | TRBJ1-2 | . | TRBV7-9 | 15 | TGTGCCAGCAGCGCAGGGACCGAGACCAACTATGGCTACACCTTC | CASSAGTETNYGYTF
many | TRBJ1-2 | . | TRBV3-1 | 14 | TGTGCCAGCAGACCTGGACAGACCGGCTATGGCTACACCTTC | CASRPGQTGYGYTF
many | TRBJ2-5 | . | TRBV28 | 17 | TGTGCCAGCAGTCCACCTCCTGGGCTCCGAGGGGGAGAGACCCAGTACTTC | CASSPPPGLRGGETQYF